These T cell receptor beta chains were read from a single sample in a study of blood T cells in healthy people across ages. TCRdb reprocessed the 5' RACE reads via MiXCR and lists one record per CDR3 protein. The profile shows about 1.4 million distinct CDR3 sequences, around 59% of them singletons. The sample consisted of blood. The receptors originated from a man aged 18 to 30 in good health. Each CDR3 is given without its conserved first and last residue. Each record gives: J gene, V gene, CDR3 protein.

j_gene: TRBJ2-3
v_gene: TRBV15
CDR3aa: ATSSGGSGRPTDTQY

j_gene: TRBJ1-1
v_gene: TRBV28
CDR3aa: ASSSIAGATEAF

j_gene: TRBJ2-5
v_gene: TRBV19
CDR3aa: ASSIGPTQETQY

j_gene: TRBJ1-1
v_gene: TRBV20-1
CDR3aa: SARGWTGLDTEAF

j_gene: TRBJ2-6
v_gene: TRBV6-1
CDR3aa: ASNEMTGSSGANVLT

j_gene: TRBJ1-1
v_gene: TRBV29-1
CDR3aa: SFSQGAGTEAF

j_gene: TRBJ1-6
v_gene: TRBV12-3/TRBV12-4
CDR3aa: ASSGAAYNSPLH

j_gene: TRBJ2-1
v_gene: TRBV6-2/TRBV6-3
CDR3aa: ASSLGLNNEQF

j_gene: TRBJ2-1
v_gene: TRBV7-8
CDR3aa: ASSYREASGNEQF

j_gene: TRBJ2-3
v_gene: TRBV2
CDR3aa: ASSEVAGGRTDTQY

j_gene: TRBJ2-4
v_gene: TRBV7-9
CDR3aa: ASSLVGKENIQY

j_gene: TRBJ2-7
v_gene: TRBV5-6
CDR3aa: AGSLTARTSYEQY

j_gene: TRBJ1-1
v_gene: TRBV14
CDR3aa: ASSQPRQGQSEAF

j_gene: TRBJ1-2
v_gene: TRBV27
CDR3aa: ASSPMDSSYGYT

j_gene: -
v_gene: TRBV4-1
CDR3aa: ASSQVQVNEQY

j_gene: TRBJ2-3
v_gene: TRBV11-2
CDR3aa: ASSLDLDTATQY

j_gene: TRBJ1-2
v_gene: TRBV5-1
CDR3aa: ASRQENGYT

j_gene: TRBJ2-1
v_gene: TRBV12-3/TRBV12-4
CDR3aa: ASRPLAGAYNEQF

j_gene: TRBJ2-7
v_gene: TRBV29-1
CDR3aa: SVVVGGEQY

j_gene: TRBJ1-1
v_gene: TRBV6-1
CDR3aa: ASTVEVSATEAF

j_gene: TRBJ2-5
v_gene: TRBV6-1
CDR3aa: ASMRGLAGETQY

j_gene: TRBJ2-6
v_gene: TRBV10-3
CDR3aa: AISGGDSGANVLT

j_gene: TRBJ2-3
v_gene: TRBV3-1
CDR3aa: ASSQDWAGGKGTDTQY

j_gene: TRBJ2-7
v_gene: TRBV4-2
CDR3aa: ASSPHWDNPYEQY

j_gene: TRBJ2-2
v_gene: TRBV29-1
CDR3aa: SVEDGDSGAGELF

j_gene: TRBJ1-4
v_gene: TRBV5-4
CDR3aa: ASSLVGQGTTNEKLF